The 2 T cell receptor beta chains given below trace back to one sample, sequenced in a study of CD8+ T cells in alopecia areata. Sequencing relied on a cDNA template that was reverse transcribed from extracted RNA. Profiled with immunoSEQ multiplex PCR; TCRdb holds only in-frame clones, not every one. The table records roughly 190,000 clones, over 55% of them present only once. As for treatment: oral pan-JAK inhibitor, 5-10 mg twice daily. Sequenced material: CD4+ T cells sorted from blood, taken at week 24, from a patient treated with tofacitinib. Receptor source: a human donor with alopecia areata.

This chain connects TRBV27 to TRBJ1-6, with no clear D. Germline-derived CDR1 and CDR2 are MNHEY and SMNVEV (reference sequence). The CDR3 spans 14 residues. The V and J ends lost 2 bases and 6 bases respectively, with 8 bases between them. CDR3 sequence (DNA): TGTGCCAGCAGTTTACTCGGCCCTAATTCACCCCTCCACTTT. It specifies CASSLLGPNSPLHF.

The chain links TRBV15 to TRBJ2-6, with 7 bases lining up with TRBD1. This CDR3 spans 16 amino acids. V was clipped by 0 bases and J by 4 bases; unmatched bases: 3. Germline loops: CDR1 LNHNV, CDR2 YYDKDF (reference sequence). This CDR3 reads CATSRETGFGANVLTF. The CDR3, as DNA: TGTGCCACCAGCAGAGAGACAGGGTTCGGGGCCAACGTCCTGACTTTC.